This T cell receptor (beta chain) was captured by sequencing in a study of T cells after yellow fever vaccination (dated by TCRdb to 2018 to 2020). About the investigation overall: The SMART-Seq v4 Ultra Low Input RNA kit was used to prepare libraries from fractions with low cell numbers. To follow T-cell clones before and after both primary and booster YFV17D yellow fever vaccination, bulk TCR alpha and beta repertoires underwent longitudinal sequencing. The cohort comprised two healthy male donors, one aged 18 to 30 and one aged 30 to 39 years. Blood was drawn at multiple timepoints before and after primary and secondary immunization, with bulk PBMC replicates and cell subsets isolated.

About this clonotype: Its antigen target is currently unknown. There are no base qualities to consult, and no much larger clone falls within one base.

TCR cDNA was made using 5'RACE template switching, a step that added a universal primer site and unique molecular identifiers. Priming of cDNA synthesis was performed from both the TCR alpha and TCR beta constant segments. Library amplification used two PCR steps, and the second PCR step added sample barcodes and sequencing adapters. Libraries were sequenced on Illumina HiSeq 2500 (2x100 bp) or NovaSeq (2x150 bp). Regarding the original processing steps: MIGEC handled demultiplexing of reads and collapsing into UMI consensus sequences, while MiXCR performed V(D)J alignment. Vaccine-responding clonotypes were identified with edgeR using replicate PBMC samples, with FDR below 0.01 and a log2 fold change above 5 up to day 15 being required. Each bulk clonotype was labeled CD4 or CD8 based on which sequenced repertoire, CD4 or CD8, contained the clonotype at higher abundance. TCRdb ran its own pipeline on the public reads, namely fastp trimming at Q25 and MiXCR clone calling, and kept in-frame beta chains. Every distinct CDR3 protein forms one entry, paired with its most common genes and DNA. The V and J calls follow TCRdb's processing rather than the paper's. The sample records 450,000 to 550,000 distinct CDR3 sequences, around a fifth of which are singletons. The biggest ten clones account for roughly a sixth of the sample.

Findings and caveats that apply to the study as a whole: FACS-sorted repertoires could contain abundant contaminating clonotypes from the bulk population, so computational filtering was required. The study included only a couple of donors, which limits how far the findings can be generalized. After the booster, most clones that had expanded after primary vaccination were detected again (around 97% of CD4 and around nine tenths of CD8), suggesting broad maintenance of memory. The secondary T-cell response was found to be weaker but faster than the primary response, with a peak reached on day 5 rather than on day 15. A small share of clonotypes was detected in both CD4 and CD8 compartments, with the overlap likely arising from convergent recombination.

V is cut back by 5 bases and J by 5 bases, with 8 bases in the junction unmatched. Its CDR3 holds 15 amino acids, cysteine through phenylalanine. The CDR3 DNA has 45 bases and is translated from base 1. For CDR1 and CDR2, the germline V gene (reference sequence) lists SEHNR and FQNEAQ. The treatment or condition label, as the study defines it: live attenuated yellow fever vaccine strain. Two biological replicates of bulk PBMCs were collected at each blood-draw timepoint. PBMCs were isolated from peripheral blood using a standard Ficoll-Paque protocol. TriZol was used to extract RNA from bulk PBMCs, from CD4 and CD8 fractions, and from dextramer-positive and dextramer-negative fractions.

The chain employs TRBV7-9 and TRBJ2-3; 9 central nucleotides agree with TRBD2. Material: PBMCs, obtained around 3 weeks after the first yellow fever vaccination. The sequence derives from a man younger than 35 who received the YFV17D yellow fever vaccine. Read as DNA, the sequence is TGTGCCAGCAGCCGGGGGGGGACTAGCCGAGATACGCAGTATTTT. Its amino acids are CASSRGGTSRDTQYF.